The source of this TCR beta chain is a study of blood T cell repertoires in COVID-19. Cohort 3 recovery required two negative PCRs, clearance, or symptom resolution. As originally analysed: Reference gene primer amplification in the assay estimated nucleated cell counts. The protocol was immunoSEQ multiplex PCR, while the TCRdb copy is restricted to in-frame clones and leaves out a portion. The V and J calls and clone size are taken from that table; D and trimming were inferred from the DNA. The sample records around 220,000 clones, roughly 84% being singletons. The source is a woman between 35 and 50 years old who had recovered from COVID-19. The sample comprised PBMCs or T cells enriched from blood (not recorded which).

CDR3 amino acids: CASRRLVPGADTQYF. The CDR3 nucleotides read TGTGCCAGCAGAAGACTAGTCCCCGGAGCAGATACGCAGTATTTT. The gene calls are TRBV27 and TRBJ2-3; possibly TRBD2 for D (6 bases). The germline V gene encodes CDR1 MNHEY and CDR2 SMNVEV (reference sequence). The germline V and J ends were trimmed by 6 bases and 4 bases, with 17 bases remaining between them. This CDR3 comprises 15 residues.